This T cell receptor (beta chain) was captured by sequencing in a study of blood T cell repertoires in COVID-19. In the study overall: COVID-19 samples collected from the United States, Italy and Spain covered acute and convalescent phases.

On this clone itself: The junction and the germline gene differ at one end; a read error may be behind it.

The CDR3 extends over 14 amino acids. Per germline, CDR1 SGHRS and CDR2 YFSETQ. The assay was immunoSEQ multiplex PCR, and TCRdb's table has in-frame clones only and misses some. The repertoire includes about 220,000 clones, around 82% of them detected once, and 4.8% sits in the top ten. The TCR was taken from a woman aged 45-59 years who had been exposed to COVID-19. The specimen sequenced was PBMCs or T cells enriched from blood (not recorded which). The chain uses TRBV5-1 and TRBJ1-1; 8 nucleotides align to TRBD1. The CDR3 reads CASSLLVRGPEAFF. The CDR3 DNA follows: TGCGCCAGCAGCTTGCTCGTCAGGGGGCCTGAGGCTTTCTTT.